A selection of T cell receptor beta chains follows, all from one sample in a study of CD8 T cells in ankylosing spondylitis. TCRdb redid the calling of the 5' RACE reads with MiXCR, one entry per CDR3 protein. In the table there are around 770,000 distinct CDR3 sequences, 15% to 20% of which are singletons. Source material: blood, either unsorted or a sorted T cell fraction (not recorded which). Receptors were obtained from a male donor with ankylosing spondylitis. Each CDR3 is given with its conserved first and last residue. D genes are given only for firm matches. Expanded clones get a size class; other rows say once, few or many, or leave the size out.

CDR3aa	CDR3nt	j_gene	v_gene	d_gene	abundance
CSVEEGTRSTDTQYF	TGCAGCGTTGAGGAGGGCACCCGTAGCACAGATACGCAGTATTTT	TRBJ2-3	TRBV29-1	NA	NA
CASNSGGAGNQPQHF	TGTGCCAGCAACTCAGGGGGCGCAGGAAATCAGCCCCAGCATTTT	TRBJ1-5	TRBV12-3/TRBV12-4	TRBD1	few
CASSYWSGDYNEQFF	TGTGCCAGCAGTTACTGGTCAGGGGACTACAATGAGCAGTTCTTC	TRBJ2-1	TRBV6-2/TRBV6-3	NA	once
CASSEQTGTNYGYTF	TGCGCCAGCAGCGAACAGACAGGGACCAACTATGGCTACACCTTC	TRBJ1-2	TRBV5-1	TRBD1	NA
CAWTDSGIRLFF	TGTGCCTGGACGGACAGTGGGATCAGGCTGTTTTTT	TRBJ1-4	TRBV30	NA	NA
CASSLGEGAVHF	TGCGCCAGCAGCTTGGGAGAGGGGGCGGTCCACTTT	TRBJ1-6	TRBV5-1	TRBD1	NA
CASSQGITGNTIYF	TGTGCCAGCAGCCAAGGGATTACTGGAAACACCATATATTTT	TRBJ1-3	TRBV3-1	NA	few
CASSLIKTGVYNEQFF	TGTGCCAGCAGCTTAATAAAAACAGGTGTCTACAATGAGCAGTTCTTC	TRBJ2-1	TRBV7-9	NA	NA
CSAGGETGGEIPNYGYTF	TGCAGTGCTGGAGGAGAGACAGGGGGTGAAATACCCAACTATGGCTACACCTTC	TRBJ1-2	TRBV20-1	TRBD1	NA
CASTLFGDLGNQPQHF	TGTGCCAGCACCTTATTCGGGGATTTAGGCAATCAGCCCCAGCATTTT	TRBJ1-5	TRBV5-5	NA	NA
CASSEGRLSSGNTIYF	TGTGCCAGCAGTGAAGGGAGACTGTCGTCTGGAAACACCATATATTTT	TRBJ1-3	TRBV2	NA	many
CSAPEAGNSYNEQFF	TGCAGTGCTCCCGAAGCAGGCAACTCCTACAATGAGCAGTTCTTC	TRBJ2-1	TRBV20-1	NA	NA
CASYSGPQPHSMYGYTF	TGCGCCAGCTATTCGGGACCACAACCTCACTCAATGTATGGCTACACCTTC	TRBJ1-2	TRBV4-1	NA	few
CASSLIFETTNTGELFF	TGTGCCAGCAGTTTAATCTTTGAGACAACGAACACCGGGGAGCTGTTTTTT	TRBJ2-2	TRBV12-3/TRBV12-4	NA	NA
CATSDPGERGVEETQYF	TGTGCCACCAGTGACCCAGGGGAGCGGGGGGTAGAAGAGACCCAGTACTTC	TRBJ2-5	TRBV24-1	TRBD2	few
CAWSPTGVNEQYF	TGTGCCTGGAGTCCAACGGGGGTGAACGAGCAGTACTTC	TRBJ2-7	TRBV30	NA	few
CASSYSEGVVAKNIQYF	TGTGCCAGCAGTTACTCGGAAGGGGTGGTAGCCAAAAACATTCAGTACTTC	TRBJ2-4	TRBV6-5	NA	few
CASSPATGRTDIQYF	TGCGCCAGCAGCCCTGCCACAGGGCGAACGGACATTCAGTACTTC	TRBJ2-4	TRBV5-1	NA	few
CAWSSRRALNTEAFF	TGTGCCTGGAGTAGCCGACGAGCCCTGAACACTGAGGCTTTCTTT	TRBJ1-1	TRBV30	NA	NA
CASSQGSGESYNEQFF	TGTGCCAGCAGCCAAGGTAGCGGGGAGTCCTACAATGAGCAGTTCTTC	TRBJ2-1	TRBV4-2	TRBD2	NA
CASSFSGRSYEQYF	TGTGCCAGCAGTTTTTCCGGGAGGTCCTACGAGCAGTACTTC	TRBJ2-7	TRBV27	TRBD2	few
CASSQDSWGTTEAFF	TGCGCCAGCAGCCAGGACAGCTGGGGAACCACTGAAGCTTTCTTT	TRBJ1-1	TRBV4-1	NA	few
CSAVTGGYSNQPQHF	TGCAGTGCCGTGACAGGAGGATATAGCAATCAGCCCCAGCATTTT	TRBJ1-5	TRBV20-1	NA	few
CASSRTGAWGTEAFF	TGTGCCAGCAGCCGGACGGGGGCTTGGGGCACTGAAGCTTTCTTT	TRBJ1-1	TRBV5-6	NA	many
CASTQRGNQPQHF	TGTGCCAGCACTCAAAGGGGGAATCAGCCCCAGCATTTT	TRBJ1-5	TRBV2	NA	NA
CASSDKARSGNTIYF	TGTGCCAGCAGTGATAAGGCCCGCTCTGGAAACACCATATATTTT	TRBJ1-3	TRBV6-1	NA	NA
CSVGTGQETQYF	TGCAGCGTTGGGACAGGGCAAGAGACCCAGTACTTC	TRBJ2-5	TRBV29-1	TRBD1	few
CASSLLTSGGSTDTQYF	TGTGCCAGCAGTTTATTGACTAGCGGGGGGAGCACAGATACGCAGTATTTT	TRBJ2-3	TRBV27	TRBD2	few
CASSQDEERNYGYTF	TGTGCCAGCAGCCAAGATGAGGAGAGAAACTATGGCTACACCTTC	TRBJ1-2	TRBV4-2	NA	many
CSAKTGLGYEQYF	TGCAGCGCTAAGACAGGGTTGGGGTACGAGCAGTACTTC	TRBJ2-7	TRBV29-1	TRBD1	NA
CASSPRRARGDEQYF	TGCGCCAGCAGCCCCCGGCGGGCCCGAGGAGACGAGCAGTACTTC	TRBJ2-7	TRBV5-1	NA	NA
CASSLPGRSTDTQYF	TGTGCCAGCAGTTTACCAGGACGCAGCACAGATACGCAGTATTTT	TRBJ2-3	TRBV28	NA	few
CASSPAGSSDLAIPLGYTF	TGTGCCAGCAGCCCGGCCGGGTCCTCCGACTTGGCTATCCCGCTTGGCTACACCTTC	TRBJ1-2	TRBV4-2	NA	few